This T cell receptor beta chain was found in a study of blood T cell repertoires in COVID-19. Study as a whole: COVID-19 samples from acute and convalescent phases originated in the United States, Italy and Spain. The analysed material was cDNA or gDNA that came from T cells, B-cell-depleted T cells, or PBMCs.

Clones were read by immunoSEQ multiplex PCR, and TCRdb kept only the in-frame ones, dropping some. This sample has approximately 93,000 clones, with under 80% found just once. V lost 5 bases, J lost 2 bases, and 10 bases lay in between. Germline V lookup: CDR1 SGHNT, CDR2 YYREEE (reference sequence). This CDR3 comprises 13 residues. Sequenced material: peripheral blood. This chain links TRBV5-4 with TRBJ1-2, with a possible D match to TRBD1 (5 bases). This TCR was sampled from a man aged 65-85 years with COVID-19, enrolled during active disease. CDR3 amino acids: CASSPDTNYGYTF. As DNA, the CDR3 is TGTGCCAGCAGTCCGGACACAAACTATGGCTACACCTTC.